This is a list of T cell receptor beta chains from one sample in a study of CD8+ T cells in alopecia areata. Libraries were prepared by immunoSEQ multiplex PCR; TCRdb keeps only in-frame clonotypes and omits some of them. The sample has roughly 230,000 clones, approximately 40% seen once. Sequencing was performed on CD4+ T cells sorted from blood, taken at approximately week 36, from a patient treated with tofacitinib. Receptor source: a human donor with alopecia areata. CDR3s include the opening cysteine and the closing phenylalanine or tryptophan. A D gene is named only where the DNA matches it firmly. Part of the rows lack a size; the others show once, few, many or a class for expanded clones.

j_call,cdr3_length,clone_size,d_call,v_call,cdr3_nt,cdr3_aa
TRBJ1-1,15,NA,NA,TRBV4-1,TGCGCCAGCAGCCAAAACCACAGAGTAGGGGATGAAGCTTTCTTT,CASSQNHRVGDEAFF
TRBJ1-2,15,NA,NA,TRBV6-5,TGTGCCAGCAGTTACTCGCAACGACCAACCGGGGGCTACACCTTC,CASSYSQRPTGGYTF
TRBJ2-2,15,NA,TRBD1,TRBV2,TGTGCCAGCAGTGAAGACAGGGGTAACACCGGGGAGCTGTTTTTT,CASSEDRGNTGELFF
TRBJ2-7,15,NA,NA,TRBV4-3,TGCGCCAGCAGCCAAGCAGGGGCAGGGACGGGCGAGCAGTACTTC,CASSQAGAGTGEQYF
TRBJ2-7,14,few,TRBD2,TRBV19,TGTGCCAGTATGACGACTAGCGATCACTACGAGCAGTACTTC,CASMTTSDHYEQYF
TRBJ2-5,17,NA,TRBD2,TRBV4-2,TGTGCCAGCAGCCAAAAAAAACTAGCGGGAGGCCAAGAGACCCAGTACTTC,CASSQKKLAGGQETQYF
TRBJ1-2,11,few,NA,TRBV29-1,TGCAGCGAGACCCAGGGAGCTGGCTACACCTTC,CSETQGAGYTF
TRBJ2-5,14,NA,NA,TRBV4-1,TGCGCCAGCAGCCAAGCACTCCCATCAGAGACCCAGTACTTC,CASSQALPSETQYF
TRBJ2-2,13,few,NA,TRBV29-1,TGCAGCGTTAGGGGTCGGGGAACCGGGGAGCTGTTTTTT,CSVRGRGTGELFF
TRBJ2-1,16,NA,TRBD2,TRBV7-2,TGTGCCAGCAGCCCCCCGGGACTAGCGGACCACAATGAGCAGTTCTTC,CASSPPGLADHNEQFF
TRBJ1-3,13,NA,NA,TRBV29-1,TGCAGCGTTGAAGGCCAGGTGGGAAACACCATATATTTT,CSVEGQVGNTIYF
TRBJ2-7,15,NA,TRBD1,TRBV5-6,TGTGCCAGCAGCTTCCGGGACAGGGTACGAGAAGAGCAGTACTTC,CASSFRDRVREEQYF
TRBJ2-3,16,few,TRBD1,TRBV7-3,TGTGCCAGCAGCTCCGGACAGGGGGCGTTTATAGATACGCAGTATTTT,CASSSGQGAFIDTQYF
TRBJ2-7,11,NA,NA,TRBV20-1,TGCAGTGCTAGAGGTAACTACGAGCAGTACTTC,CSARGNYEQYF
TRBJ2-7,15,NA,NA,TRBV4-1,TGCGCCAGCAGCCAGACCCGGGACCCAGTCTACGAGCAGTACTTC,CASSQTRDPVYEQYF
TRBJ2-7,13,once,NA,TRBV2,TGTGCCATTACAGGCAGCCTCCGGGACGAGCAGTACTTC,CAITGSLRDEQYF